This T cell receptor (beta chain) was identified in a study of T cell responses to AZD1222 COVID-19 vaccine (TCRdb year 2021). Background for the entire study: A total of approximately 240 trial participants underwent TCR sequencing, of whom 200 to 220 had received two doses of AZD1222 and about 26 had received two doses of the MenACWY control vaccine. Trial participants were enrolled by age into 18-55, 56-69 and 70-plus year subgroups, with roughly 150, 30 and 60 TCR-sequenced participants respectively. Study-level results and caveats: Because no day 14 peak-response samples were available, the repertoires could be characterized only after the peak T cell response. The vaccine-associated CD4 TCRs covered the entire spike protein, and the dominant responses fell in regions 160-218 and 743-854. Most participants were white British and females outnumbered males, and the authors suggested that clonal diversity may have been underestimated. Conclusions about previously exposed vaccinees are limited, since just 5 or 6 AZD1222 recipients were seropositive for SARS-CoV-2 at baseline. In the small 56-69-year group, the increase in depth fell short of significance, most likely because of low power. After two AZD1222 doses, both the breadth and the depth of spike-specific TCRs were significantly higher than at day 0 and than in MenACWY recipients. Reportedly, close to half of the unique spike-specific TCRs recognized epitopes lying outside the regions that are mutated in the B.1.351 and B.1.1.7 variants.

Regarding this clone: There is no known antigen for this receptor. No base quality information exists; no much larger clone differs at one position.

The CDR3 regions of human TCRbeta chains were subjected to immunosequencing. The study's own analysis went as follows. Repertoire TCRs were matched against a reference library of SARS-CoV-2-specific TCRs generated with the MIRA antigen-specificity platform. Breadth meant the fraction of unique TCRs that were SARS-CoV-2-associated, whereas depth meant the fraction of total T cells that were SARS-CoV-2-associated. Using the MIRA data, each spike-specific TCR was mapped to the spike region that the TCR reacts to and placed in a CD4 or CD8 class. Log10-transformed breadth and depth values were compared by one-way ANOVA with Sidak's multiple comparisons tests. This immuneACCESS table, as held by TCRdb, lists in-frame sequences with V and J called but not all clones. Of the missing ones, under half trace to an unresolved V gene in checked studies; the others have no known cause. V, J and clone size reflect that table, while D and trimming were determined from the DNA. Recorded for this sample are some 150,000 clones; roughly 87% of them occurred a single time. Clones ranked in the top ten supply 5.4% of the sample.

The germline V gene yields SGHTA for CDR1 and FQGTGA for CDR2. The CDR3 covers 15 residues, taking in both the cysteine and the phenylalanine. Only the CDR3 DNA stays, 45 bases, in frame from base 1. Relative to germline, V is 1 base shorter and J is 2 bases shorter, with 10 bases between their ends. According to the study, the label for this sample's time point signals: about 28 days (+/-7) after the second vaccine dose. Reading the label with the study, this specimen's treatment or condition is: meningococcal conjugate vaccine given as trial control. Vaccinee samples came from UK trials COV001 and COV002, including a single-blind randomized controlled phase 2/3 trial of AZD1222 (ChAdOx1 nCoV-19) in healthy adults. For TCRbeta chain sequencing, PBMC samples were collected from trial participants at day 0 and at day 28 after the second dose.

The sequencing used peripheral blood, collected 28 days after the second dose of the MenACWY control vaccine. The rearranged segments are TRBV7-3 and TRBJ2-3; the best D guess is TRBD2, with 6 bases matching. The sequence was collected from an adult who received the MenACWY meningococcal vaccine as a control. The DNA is TGTGCCAGCAGCTTAAACGCGGGGCCCACAGATACGCAGTATTTT. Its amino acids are CASSLNAGPTDTQYF.